One and the same sample provided the 28 T cell receptor beta chains below, sequenced in a study of cytomegalovirus exposure and HLA in healthy donors. Primers included in the PCR were 60 Vbeta and 13 Jbeta primers. Generated by immunoSEQ multiplex PCR, the TCRdb table keeps only in-frame clones and is missing some. The sample includes fewer than 200,000 clones, 82% of them seen just once. The sequencing sample was made of PBMCs. The receptor source for this set is a male donor in good health and CMV-seronegative.

The chain has TRBV19 and TRBJ2-1, with a tentative D call TRBD1 (6 bases). CDR1 LNHDA and CDR2 SQIVND come from the germline V gene (reference sequence). This CDR3 spans 15 amino acids. Between the trimmed V and J ends, which lost 8 bases and 4 bases, there was a span of 18 bases. CDR3 loop: CASAITGFEYNEQFF. The CDR3 bases are TGTGCCAGTGCGATCACAGGGTTTGAATACAATGAGCAGTTCTTC.

Comments on this clone: Its ends do not fully match the called genes, so a read error is possible. This same CDR3 is encoded by further DNA sequences in the sample. This chain connects TRBV7-6 to TRBJ2-7, with TRBD2 identical over 8 bases. Per germline, CDR1 SGHVS and CDR2 FNYEAQ. The CDR3 sequence is 18 residues long. The CDR3 sequence: CASSLVVGSGTMFYEQYF. CDR3 DNA sequence: TGCGCCAGCAGCTTAGTGGTTGGTAGCGGGACTATGTTCTACGAGCAGTACTTC.

V gene TRBV7-9 combines with J gene TRBJ2-1; 8 positions match TRBD2. The CDR3 length is 14 residues. After removal of 1 base from V and 9 bases from J, the junction contained 5 bases not matched to a gene. The germline CDR1 and CDR2 sequences are SEHNR and FQNEAQ (reference sequence). CDR3 sequence reads: CASSLGRGVGEQFF. Written as DNA, the CDR3 is TGTGCCAGCAGCTTAGGGCGGGGGGTTGGTGAGCAGTTCTTC.

The rearrangement links TRBV7-2 to TRBJ2-7; D perhaps matches TRBD1 (6 bases). Trimming took off 5 bases at V and 2 bases at J, with 13 bases between the two ends. The CDR3 totals 14 residues. The germline V gene encodes CDR1 SGHTA and CDR2 FQGNSA. Here the CDR3 reads CASSPGQNTYEQYF. The CDR3 coding sequence is TGTGCCAGCAGCCCCGGACAGAACACCTACGAGCAGTACTTC.

The V gene is TRBV27, the J gene TRBJ2-3, with 10 nucleotides matching TRBD2. V lost 5 bases to trimming and J lost 6 bases; unmatched junction nucleotides: 11. Germline V lookup: CDR1 MNHEY, CDR2 SMNVEV (reference sequence). This CDR3 has 16 residues. The CDR3 reads CASSPGLAVLQDTQYF. The CDR3 DNA follows: TGTGCCAGCAGTCCAGGACTAGCGGTACTCCAGGATACGCAGTATTTT.

J is TRBJ2-1 and V is TRBV7-2; 11 nucleotides align to TRBD2. Losses at the gene ends were 1 base for V and 8 bases for J; bases not matched to a gene: 4. Germline CDR1 reads SGHTA; CDR2 reads FQGNSA. This CDR3 is built from 15 residues. The DNA for the CDR3 is TGTGCCAGCAGCTTAGAGGCTAGCGGGAGGCATGAGCAGTTCTTC. Its protein is CASSLEASGRHEQFF.

The chain couples TRBV6-1 to TRBJ2-7; 8 bases fit TRBD1. The ends lost 2 bases at V and 11 bases at J; junction bases unmatched: 20. The CDR3 runs 17 residues. The germline CDR1 and CDR2 sequences are MNHNS and SASEGT. CDR3 region: CASSELLTGVYEEGEYF. The CDR3 DNA reads TGTGCCAGCAGTGAACTTTTGACAGGGGTTTATGAAGAGGGGGAGTACTTC.

The V and J genes are TRBV6-6 and TRBJ2-1; 9 bases are shared with TRBD2. This CDR3 has 15 residues. V lost 5 bases and J lost 2; bases outside the gene matches: 4. Germline V gene lookup returns CDR1 MNHNY and CDR2 SVGAGI (reference sequence). The CDR3 sequence: CASSGAGGPYNEQFF. DNA for the CDR3: TGTGCCAGCAGTGGGGCGGGGGGGCCCTACAATGAGCAGTTCTTC.

This chain uses TRBV2 with TRBJ2-7; 11 nucleotides match TRBD2. V gave up 5 bases and J gave up 7 bases; unmatched junction bases: 7. CDR3 length equals 14 residues. Per the germline V gene, CDR1 is SNHLY and CDR2 is FYNNEI. CDR3 amino acids: CASSFLAGGVEQYF. Written as DNA, the CDR3 is TGTGCCAGCAGTTTCTTAGCGGGAGGGGTGGAGCAGTACTTC.

The V and J genes are TRBV14 and TRBJ2-5; D uncertain. The CDR3 has 15 amino acids. V shed 0 bases and J shed 7 bases, with 15 bases lying between them. Per germline, CDR1 SGHDN and CDR2 FVKESK. The CDR3, as DNA: TGTGCCAGCAGCCAAGATCGACTCCGGCGGTTGACCCAGTACTTC. It translates to CASSQDRLRRLTQYF.

CDR3 in amino acids: CASSPGKETQYF. The CDR3 DNA reads TGCGCCAGCAGCCCAGGGAAAGAGACCCAGTACTTC. The gene calls are TRBV5-1 and TRBJ2-5, with a tentative D call TRBD1 (5 bases). Trimming cost V 4 bases and J 3 bases, with 7 bases left between them. The CDR3 covers 12 residues. The germline V gene has CDR1 SGHRS and CDR2 YFSETQ.

The chain uses TRBV5-1 and TRBJ1-1; D might be TRBD1 (6 bases). Trimming took off 4 bases at V and 1 base at J, with 8 bases between the two ends. Germline V lookup: CDR1 SGHRS, CDR2 YFSETQ. The CDR3 totals 13 residues. In nucleotides, the CDR3 is TGCGCCAGCAGCGGACAGCGGAACACTGAAGCTTTCTTT. Translating it yields CASSGQRNTEAFF.

This clone has more than one count but fewer than ten. V gene TRBV10-3 combines with J gene TRBJ2-3, with TRBD2 identical over 7 bases. CDR1 and CDR2 from the germline V gene are ENHRY and SYGVKD. J gave up 3 bases and V 8 bases, and 8 bases lay outside the gene matches. This CDR3 contains 14 residues. For the CDR3, the DNA is TGTGCCATCGGGGGGGACTCGACTACAGATACGCAGTATTTT. It encodes CAIGGDSTTDTQYF.

The V call is TRBV6-6, the J call TRBJ2-1; D is perhaps TRBD1 (5 bases). The length of the CDR3 is 15 residues. Looked up from germline, CDR1 is MNHNY and CDR2 is SVGAGI (reference sequence). V lost 0 bases, J lost 2 bases, and 8 bases lay in between. The CDR3 is CASSYSGPTYNEQFF. Here the CDR3 DNA reads TGTGCCAGCAGTTACTCGGGGCCCACCTACAATGAGCAGTTCTTC.

This clone has just a few counts. The chain carries TRBV9 and TRBJ2-1, with a tentative D call TRBD2 (5 bases). In germline, CDR1 is SGDLS, CDR2 YYNGEE. This CDR3 has 19 amino acids. V lost 1 base and J 3 bases, leaving 23 bases between the germline ends. CDR3 loop: CASSVRNSSSVDHYNEQFF. In DNA form, the CDR3 reads TGTGCCAGCAGCGTACGGAACTCGAGTAGCGTCGATCACTACAATGAGCAGTTCTTC.

V is TRBV19 and J is TRBJ1-5; D gene uncertain. Trimming stripped 3 bases from V and 3 bases from J, with 6 bases between. Germline CDR1 LNHDA, CDR2 SQIVND (reference sequence). This CDR3 has 13 residues. Here the CDR3 reads CASSIIPNQPQHF. The CDR3, as DNA: TGTGCCAGTAGTATTATCCCCAATCAGCCCCAGCATTTT.

The V and J genes are TRBV5-1 and TRBJ1-1; TRBD1 matches 7 bases. Germline trimming cut 0 bases from V and 0 bases from J; bases unmatched to any gene: 8. The CDR3 runs 17 residues. Germline CDR1 is SGHRS and CDR2 is YFSETQ. The CDR3 DNA sequence: TGCGCCAGCAGCTTGGTTGCGGACAGGAGAATGAACACTGAAGCTTTCTTT. Its translation: CASSLVADRRMNTEAFF. The full variable domain, completed using reference TRBV5-1 and TRBJ1-1, is KAGVTQTPRYLIKTRGQQVTLSCSPISGHRSVSWYQQTPGQGLQFLFEYFSETQRNKGNFPGRFSGRQFSNSRSEMNVSTLELGDSALYLCASSLVADRRMNTEAFFGQGTRLTVV.

The chain joins TRBV6-6 to TRBJ1-2, with a possible D match to TRBD1 (5 bases). Germline V lookup: CDR1 MNHNY, CDR2 SVGAGI (reference sequence). This CDR3 has 12 amino acids. Trimming took off 2 bases at V and 7 bases at J, with 8 bases between the two ends. CDR3 loop: CASSYQGSGYTF. As DNA, the CDR3 is TGTGCCAGCAGTTACCAGGGTAGTGGCTACACCTTC.

The CDR3 nucleotides are TGCGCCAGCAGCTTGGGACGGCGGGTAAACACAGATACGCAGTATTTT. Its protein is CASSLGRRVNTDTQYF. This sequence joins TRBV5-1 and TRBJ2-3, with TRBD2 as a possible D gene (5 bases). CDR1 is SGHRS, CDR2 YFSETQ, per germline. The CDR3 totals 16 residues. Deletions cut 0 bases from V and 2 bases from J, with 13 bases between.

The V gene is TRBV5-8, the J gene TRBJ1-5, with 8 bases fitting TRBD1. After removal of 4 bases from V and 3 bases from J, the junction contained 3 bases not matched to a gene. The CDR3 has 14 amino acids. Germline V gives CDR1 SGHTS, CDR2 YDEGEE. CDR3: CASSGTGVNQPQHF. CDR3 nucleotides: TGTGCCAGCAGCGGGACAGGCGTCAATCAGCCCCAGCATTTT.

The chain uses TRBV6-5 and TRBJ1-1; perhaps TRBD1 as D (6 bases). This CDR3 has 14 residues. Trimming removed 6 bases at V and 1 base at J, with 12 bases between. Germline V gene sequence: CDR1 MNHEY, CDR2 SVGAGI. The DNA for the CDR3 is TGTGCCAGCAGCTACGGACAGACGAACACTGAAGCTTTCTTT. Translated: CASSYGQTNTEAFF.

This clone showed up just a few times. The chain employs TRBV11-2 and TRBJ2-2, with 9 nucleotides matching TRBD1. With 2 bases clipped from V and 5 bases from J, the junction kept 3 bases outside the gene matches. CDR3 length equals 15 residues. CDR1 SGHAT and CDR2 FQNNGV come from the germline V gene. The CDR3 protein is CASSLIQGATGELFF. In nucleotides, the CDR3 is TGTGCCAGCAGCTTAATACAGGGGGCAACCGGGGAGCTGTTTTTT.

This chain links TRBV14 with TRBJ1-1, with D perhaps matching TRBD1 (6 bases). Between the trimmed V and J ends, which lost 2 bases and 3 bases, there was a span of 22 bases. Looked up from germline, CDR1 is SGHDN and CDR2 is FVKESK. CDR3 length: 18 residues. The CDR3 DNA reads TGTGCCAGCAGCCAAACCCTCCGACACTCCCCAGGGGACACTGAAGCTTTCTTT. This translates into CASSQTLRHSPGDTEAFF.

V gene TRBV7-9 combines with J gene TRBJ1-4, with D unclear. CDR1 and CDR2 from the germline V gene are SEHNR and FQNEAQ (reference sequence). Trimming stripped 4 bases from V and 4 bases from J, with 16 bases between. CDR3 length: 16 amino acids. CDR3 nucleotide sequence: TGTGCCAGCAGCTCCGGGGTCGGTGGGCATAATGAAAAACTGTTTTTT. Translated, it gives CASSSGVGGHNEKLFF.

The chain combines TRBV27 with TRBJ1-1; 10 nucleotides match TRBD1. This CDR3 is 15 amino acids long. Trimming cost V 3 bases and J 1 base; bases outside gene matches: 2. The germline CDR1 and CDR2 sequences are MNHEY and SMNVEV (reference sequence). CDR3 bases: TGTGCCAGCAGTTTTGACAGGGGGCGGAACACTGAAGCTTTCTTT. Translating gives CASSFDRGRNTEAFF.

The table lists this clone with a few counts. CDR3 sequence (DNA): TGTGCCAGCAGTGCTTTGGAGACGCTTCTCGGTTCCTACGAGCAGTACTTC. Translation: CASSALETLLGSYEQYF. V gene TRBV2 combines with J gene TRBJ2-7; D not certain. The CDR3 totals 17 residues. The germline V gene encodes CDR1 SNHLY and CDR2 FYNNEI. V was clipped by 4 bases and J by 1 base, with 20 bases between them.

This clone came up a few times. The J gene is TRBJ2-3, the V gene TRBV7-2, with unresolved D. The CDR3 contains 16 residues. The V and J ends lost 0 bases and 8 bases respectively, with 18 bases between them. Germline lookup yields CDR1 SGHTA and CDR2 FQGNSA. CDR3 in amino acids: CASSLADASVSVTQYF. The DNA for the CDR3 is TGTGCCAGCAGCTTAGCGGATGCCTCCGTGAGCGTTACGCAGTATTTT.

On this clone itself: The same CDR3 is also encoded by other DNA sequences in this sample. The chain is built from TRBV4-3 and TRBJ2-7; the match to TRBD1 covers 9 bases. In germline, CDR1 is LGHNA, CDR2 YSLEER. The trim removed 4 bases at V and 3 bases at J, leaving 13 bases unmatched. The CDR3 loop spans 17 amino acids. The CDR3 nucleotides read TGCGCCAGCAGCCCGCGGGGACAGGGCCTCGCTGGCTACGAGCAGTACTTC. Translated: CASSPRGQGLAGYEQYF.